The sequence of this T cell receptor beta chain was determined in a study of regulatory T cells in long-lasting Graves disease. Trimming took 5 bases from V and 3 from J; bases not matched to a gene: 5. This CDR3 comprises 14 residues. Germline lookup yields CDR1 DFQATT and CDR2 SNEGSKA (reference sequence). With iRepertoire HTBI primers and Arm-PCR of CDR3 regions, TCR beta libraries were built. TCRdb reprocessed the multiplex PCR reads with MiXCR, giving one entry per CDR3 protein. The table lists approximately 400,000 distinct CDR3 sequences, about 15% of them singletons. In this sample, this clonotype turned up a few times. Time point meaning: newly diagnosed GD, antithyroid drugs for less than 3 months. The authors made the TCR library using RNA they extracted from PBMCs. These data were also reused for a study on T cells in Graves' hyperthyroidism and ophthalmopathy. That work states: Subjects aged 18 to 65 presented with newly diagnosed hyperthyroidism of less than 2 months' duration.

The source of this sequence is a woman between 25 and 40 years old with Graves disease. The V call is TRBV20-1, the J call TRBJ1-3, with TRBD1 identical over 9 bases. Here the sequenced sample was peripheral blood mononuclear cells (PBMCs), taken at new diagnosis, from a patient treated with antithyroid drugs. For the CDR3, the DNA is TGCAGTGCTCCGGGACAGGGCTTTGGAAACACCATATATTTT. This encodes CSAPGQGFGNTIYF.